The rows below give T cell receptor beta chains drawn from one sample of a study of CXCR3-negative and CXCR3-positive naive CD8 T cells. Using the 5' RACE reads, TCRdb records one entry per CDR3 protein without DNA. There are around 5,900 distinct CDR3 sequences in the sample, with approximately 1.3% held by the top ten. Sequencing used naive CXCR3- CD8+ T cells from blood. These receptors were taken from a human donor in good health. Some clones in this sample may be carry-over from other donors' samples. CDR3s include the opening cysteine and the closing phenylalanine or tryptophan. The size entry is marked missing in some rows and otherwise reads once, few, many or a size class.

j_gene: TRBJ2-1; v_gene: TRBV3-1; abundance: medium-sized; CDR3aa: CASSQDMTPRSYNEQFF
j_gene: TRBJ2-7; v_gene: TRBV5-4; abundance: medium-sized; CDR3aa: CASNPGTGGRSYEQYF
j_gene: TRBJ2-5; v_gene: TRBV5-1; abundance: NA; CDR3aa: CASSLDSGQQETQYF
j_gene: TRBJ1-2; v_gene: TRBV5-6; abundance: NA; CDR3aa: CASSLDLEGQGYTF
j_gene: TRBJ2-7; v_gene: TRBV29-1; abundance: NA; CDR3aa: CSVGDSTYEQYF
j_gene: TRBJ2-2; v_gene: TRBV7-2; abundance: NA; CDR3aa: CASSLAWTGELFF
j_gene: TRBJ1-3; v_gene: TRBV29-1; abundance: NA; CDR3aa: CSVSKPRGVGNTIYF
j_gene: TRBJ2-7; v_gene: TRBV9; abundance: medium-sized; CDR3aa: CASSVGVSGSYEQYF
j_gene: TRBJ2-1; v_gene: TRBV7-2; abundance: NA; CDR3aa: CASSPSTANYNEQFF
j_gene: TRBJ1-1; v_gene: TRBV7-2; abundance: medium-sized; CDR3aa: CASSFSILGAFF
j_gene: TRBJ1-5; v_gene: TRBV28; abundance: NA; CDR3aa: CASSPIGAGKLRPQHF
j_gene: TRBJ2-1; v_gene: TRBV6-1; abundance: NA; CDR3aa: CASSEGTSGSVDEQFF
j_gene: TRBJ2-3; v_gene: TRBV4-1; abundance: NA; CDR3aa: CASSQAGLAGRTDTQYF
j_gene: TRBJ1-1; v_gene: TRBV4-1; abundance: NA; CDR3aa: CASSQEFPGQGANTEAFF
j_gene: TRBJ2-1; v_gene: TRBV29-1; abundance: NA; CDR3aa: CSVEDPTSGDNEQFF
j_gene: TRBJ1-1; v_gene: TRBV20-1; abundance: NA; CDR3aa: CSAQDTGQFFPEAFF
j_gene: TRBJ2-3; v_gene: TRBV3-1; abundance: NA; CDR3aa: CASMGPTDTQYF
j_gene: TRBJ1-5; v_gene: TRBV12-3/TRBV12-4; abundance: medium-sized; CDR3aa: CASSTARDTQEKNQPQHF
j_gene: TRBJ2-3; v_gene: TRBV20-1; abundance: medium-sized; CDR3aa: CSANPEQGVFTDTQYF
j_gene: TRBJ1-2; v_gene: TRBV29-1; abundance: NA; CDR3aa: CSVDDRNYGYTF
j_gene: TRBJ1-1; v_gene: TRBV6-5; abundance: medium-sized; CDR3aa: CASKTGNTEAFF
j_gene: TRBJ2-1; v_gene: TRBV7-7; abundance: NA; CDR3aa: CASSHSPSSYNEQFF
j_gene: TRBJ2-1; v_gene: TRBV29-1; abundance: NA; CDR3aa: CSVEDFGTTGNEQFF
j_gene: TRBJ2-3; v_gene: TRBV13; abundance: NA; CDR3aa: CASSFGTVADTQYF
j_gene: TRBJ2-2; v_gene: TRBV3-1; abundance: NA; CDR3aa: CASRPTGTSGEPNTGELFF
j_gene: TRBJ2-7; v_gene: TRBV29-1; abundance: NA; CDR3aa: CSVDTHLAGGDYEQYF
j_gene: TRBJ1-4; v_gene: TRBV29-1; abundance: medium-sized; CDR3aa: CSVESRRNEKLFF
j_gene: TRBJ2-7; v_gene: TRBV29-1; abundance: NA; CDR3aa: CSVLQRDSSYEQYF
j_gene: TRBJ2-4; v_gene: TRBV29-1; abundance: medium-sized; CDR3aa: CSVERLAVAKNIQYF
j_gene: TRBJ2-1; v_gene: TRBV12-3/TRBV12-4; abundance: NA; CDR3aa: CASSLSGPTYNEQFF
j_gene: TRBJ2-1; v_gene: TRBV9; abundance: NA; CDR3aa: CASSVAGAGGGNEQFF
j_gene: TRBJ2-7; v_gene: TRBV21-1; abundance: NA; CDR3aa: CASSTKRRTGNEQYF
j_gene: TRBJ2-3; v_gene: TRBV20-1; abundance: medium-sized; CDR3aa: CSARILGGGIPTDTQYF
j_gene: TRBJ2-1; v_gene: TRBV29-1; abundance: medium-sized; CDR3aa: CSVEDRGVYNEQFF
j_gene: TRBJ1-2; v_gene: TRBV29-1; abundance: medium-sized; CDR3aa: CSVLWNPGQGAPAYGYTF
j_gene: TRBJ2-5; v_gene: TRBV7-2; abundance: medium-sized; CDR3aa: CASSLMWRGTYQETQYF
j_gene: TRBJ1-1; v_gene: TRBV2; abundance: NA; CDR3aa: CASRLRNTEAFF
j_gene: TRBJ1-1; v_gene: TRBV6-6; abundance: NA; CDR3aa: CASCGVLFEAFF
j_gene: TRBJ2-7; v_gene: TRBV29-1; abundance: medium-sized; CDR3aa: CSVGQGTYEQYF
j_gene: TRBJ1-2; v_gene: TRBV19; abundance: NA; CDR3aa: CASFDRGVYGYTF
j_gene: TRBJ1-2; v_gene: TRBV29-1; abundance: medium-sized; CDR3aa: CSAATGSYGYTF
j_gene: TRBJ2-1; v_gene: TRBV7-8; abundance: medium-sized; CDR3aa: CVTRSYNEQFF
j_gene: TRBJ1-2; v_gene: TRBV6-2/TRBV6-3; abundance: medium-sized; CDR3aa: CASSPDILKDGYTF
j_gene: TRBJ2-7; v_gene: TRBV2; abundance: medium-sized; CDR3aa: CASRRQAYEQYF
j_gene: TRBJ2-3; v_gene: TRBV29-1; abundance: medium-sized; CDR3aa: CSDGAGGGTDTQYF
j_gene: TRBJ2-1; v_gene: TRBV29-1; abundance: NA; CDR3aa: CSVLTQESSYNEQFF
j_gene: TRBJ2-1; v_gene: TRBV9; abundance: medium-sized; CDR3aa: CASKGPPEGEQFF
j_gene: TRBJ2-7; v_gene: TRBV6-5; abundance: medium-sized; CDR3aa: CASSYSAQGFHEQYF
j_gene: TRBJ1-1; v_gene: TRBV30; abundance: NA; CDR3aa: CAWSVHGTEAFF
j_gene: TRBJ1-1; v_gene: TRBV6-4; abundance: NA; CDR3aa: CASRGEKNTEAFF
j_gene: TRBJ2-5; v_gene: TRBV6-2/TRBV6-3; abundance: NA; CDR3aa: CASSWSPETQYF
j_gene: TRBJ2-7; v_gene: TRBV10-3; abundance: NA; CDR3aa: CAISGDNYEQYF